This T cell receptor beta chain was retrieved from a study of blood T cell repertoires in COVID-19. Study-level information: Sites across the United States, Italy and Spain contributed samples from acute and convalescent COVID-19. Sample material is recorded as cDNA or gDNA derived from T cells, B-cell-depleted T cells, or PBMCs.

V shed 7 bases and J shed 1 base, with 10 bases lying between them. Germline assignment: CDR1 SGHNT and CDR2 YENEEA. The CDR3 runs to 13 residues. As originally analysed: Amplified reference gene primers provided the basis for estimating nucleated cell counts. Clones were sequenced by immunoSEQ multiplex PCR, and TCRdb holds only the in-frame ones, with some missing. D and trimming were read from the DNA, whereas the V and J calls and clone size are those reported in that table. Of more than 100,000 clones listed, around three quarters are singletons. The chain has TRBV11-3 and TRBJ1-1, with D unresolved. Sequencing used peripheral blood. The TCR was taken from a woman of 80 years or more with acute or convalescent COVID-19. The CDR3 bases are TGTGCCAGCAAGAGGGATCCGAACACTGAAGCTTTCTTT. This gives the protein CASKRDPNTEAFF.